These 8 T cell receptor beta chains share one sample of origin, sequenced in a study of sequential checkpoint blockade in melanoma. Treatment defined: randomized to nivolumab then ipilimumab (arm A) or the reverse (arm B). Only in-frame clones appear in the TCRdb table, and some are missing; sequencing was by immunoSEQ multiplex PCR. The sample has 6,200 or so clones; about a fifth are singletons. The specimen was tumor tissue (inferred from file names), collected from a patient given nivolumab and ipilimumab in sequence. These receptors came from a human donor with melanoma.

Note on this clone: Coverage ceases 1 residue before the CDR3 finishes, and the germline J gene fills in the end. This chain connects TRBV10-3 to TRBJ1-4; the D gene is possibly TRBD1 (5 bases). CDR1 and CDR2 from the germline V gene are ENHRY and SYGVKD. The CDR3 covers 15 residues. V lost 0 bases and J lost 8, with 13 bases in between. CDR3 protein: CAISESKWGTEKLFF. The CDR3 bases that were read are TGTGCCATCAGTGAGTCGAAGTGGGGGACGGAAAAACTGTTT.

Many counts were recorded for this clone. This chain uses TRBV11-3 with TRBJ1-4; D is unclear. V dropped 5 bases and J dropped 4 bases, with 11 bases sitting between them. CDR1 and CDR2 from the germline V gene are SGHNT and YENEEA. This CDR3 has 14 residues. The CDR3, as DNA: TGTGCCAGCAGCCCTAACAGAATTAATGAAAAACTGTTTTTT. Amino acids: CASSPNRINEKLFF.

A few counts support this clone. The chain recombines TRBV11-3 with TRBJ2-7; TRBD2 matches at 7 bases. CDR1 is SGHNT, CDR2 YENEEA, per germline. There are 15 residues in the CDR3. With 5 bases clipped from V and 0 bases from J, the junction kept 7 bases outside the gene matches. The CDR3 is CASSTGLGSSYEQYF. In nucleotides, the CDR3 is TGTGCCAGCAGCACAGGACTAGGGAGCTCCTACGAGCAGTACTTC.

The chain uses TRBV25-1 and TRBJ1-2; D is unclear. This CDR3 region has 12 residues. Germline loops: CDR1 MGHDK, CDR2 SYGVNS. V lost 6 bases, J lost 4 bases, and 9 bases lay in between. The CDR3 loop is CASRTPGYGYTF. DNA for the CDR3: TGTGCCAGCAGGACCCCCGGCTATGGCTACACCTTC.

The CDR3 nucleotides are TGTGCCAGTAGTATAGCATGGACAGGGGTTAACGAGCAGTACTTC. It translates to CASSIAWTGVNEQYF. The chain employs TRBV19 and TRBJ2-7; 9 bases are a match to TRBD1. J lost 5 bases, V lost 1 base, and 6 bases had no gene match. CDR3 size: 15 residues. In germline, CDR1 is LNHDA, CDR2 SQIVND (reference sequence).

The sample holds a few counts of this clone. V and J are TRBV9 and TRBJ1-4; no reliable D call. The CDR3 contains 12 residues. The V gene's germline CDR1 is SGDLS and CDR2 YYNGEE. Trimming removed 5 bases at V and 7 bases at J, with 9 bases between. The CDR3 DNA reads TGTGCCAGCAGTGGGATCGGTGAAAAACTGTTTTTT. Translating it yields CASSGIGEKLFF.

This clone was picked up a small number of times. The chain is built from TRBV28 and TRBJ2-5, with D possibly called TRBD1 or TRBD2 (6 bases each). Between the trimmed V and J ends, which lost 2 bases and 4 bases, there was a span of 14 bases. The CDR3 totals 15 residues. Germline values: CDR1 MDHEN, CDR2 SYDVKM. CDR3 amino acids: CASSLVGGPVETQYF. The CDR3 coding sequence is TGTGCCAGCAGTTTAGTAGGGGGGCCGGTAGAGACCCAGTACTTC.

This clone is medium-sized (0.01 to 0.1%) by share. The chain combines TRBV14 with TRBJ1-1; D is unclear. The CDR3 runs to 13 residues. Germline V gene data show CDR1 as SGHDN and CDR2 as FVKESK. V lost 0 bases and J lost 0, with 2 bases in between. Here the CDR3 reads CASSQDMNTEAFF. In DNA form, the CDR3 reads TGTGCCAGCAGCCAAGATATGAACACTGAAGCTTTCTTT.